The 29 T cell receptor beta chains below were found in one sample sequenced in a study of human T cells and chemical hapten exposure. TCRdb ran MiXCR on the RACE reads and lists one entry per CDR3 protein. Of some 64,000 distinct CDR3 sequences listed, 11% are singletons. Documented time point: patch test 3, about 24 weeks after DPC sensitization. The treatment was: therapeutic diphenylcyclopropenone sensitization with weekly scalp DPC. Sequencing was performed on whole blood, taken in connection with sensitization to the hapten diphenylcyclopropenone (DPC). The source is a woman under 40 with alopecia areata. Some clones in this sample may be carry-over from other donors' samples.

This clonotype has just a few counts. The chain employs TRBV6-4 and TRBJ2-3; D not certain. V gave up 3 bases and J gave up 0 bases, with 7 bases separating them. The CDR3 runs to 14 residues. Germline V gives CDR1 MRHNA, CDR2 SNTAGT. CDR3 coding DNA: TGTGCCAGCAGTGAAGGTTGGAGCACAGATACGCAGTATTTT. It yields the protein CASSEGWSTDTQYF.

This clonotype occurred a few times. The V call is TRBV29-1, the J call TRBJ2-5; unclear D gene. Germline V gene data show CDR1 as SQVTM and CDR2 as ANQGSEA. V was shortened by 4 bases and J by 5 bases, with 14 bases between the two germline ends. The CDR3 is 13 residues long. The CDR3 coding sequence is TGCAGCGTTGTTCGGCCGCCTCGGGAGACCCAGTACTTC. Its translation is CSVVRPPRETQYF.

This clonotype appeared many times. The junction shows a germline mismatch at one end, possibly a read error. This sequence joins TRBV10-3 and TRBJ2-7; 14 bases align to TRBD2. The V gene's germline CDR1 is ENHRY and CDR2 SYGVKD. The CDR3 is 15 residues long. The CDR3 here is CAISASGTSGGRRHF. Here the CDR3 DNA reads TGTGCCATCAGTGCCTCCGGGACTAGCGGGGGCAGAAGACACTTC.

This clonotype was seen ten or more times. The chain carries TRBV10-3 and TRBJ1-3; D not certain. CDR3 length equals 13 residues. Trimming stripped 3 bases from V and 3 bases from J, with 6 bases between. Germline CDR1 reads ENHRY; CDR2 reads SYGVKD. CDR3 bases: TGTGCCATCAGTGAAAGGGTTGGAAACACCATATATTTT. Encoded protein: CAISERVGNTIYF.

This clonotype was observed many times. V is TRBV30 and J is TRBJ2-2; no clear D gene. Germline V gene lookup returns CDR1 GTSNPN and CDR2 SVGIG (reference sequence). The CDR3 sequence is 13 residues long. V was shortened by 0 bases and J by 1 base, with 3 bases between the two germline ends. The CDR3 region is CAWSVLNTGELFF. In DNA form, the CDR3 reads TGTGCCTGGAGTGTGCTGAACACCGGGGAGCTGTTTTTT.

This clonotype was detected ten times or more. This chain joins TRBV20-1 and TRBJ2-3, with D perhaps TRBD1 or TRBD2 (5 bases each). Looked up from germline, CDR1 is DFQATT and CDR2 is SNEGSKA (reference sequence). The CDR3 runs to 15 residues. Trimming stripped 2 bases from V and 4 bases from J, with 16 bases between. CDR3 sequence reads: CSARPRGRPADTQYF. In DNA, the CDR3 is TGCAGTGCTAGACCCCGGGGCCGCCCCGCAGATACGCAGTATTTT.

This clonotype has a handful of counts. J is TRBJ1-2 and V is TRBV20-1; TRBD1 is a possible D gene (5 bases). The CDR3 loop spans 13 amino acids. Deletions cut 6 bases from V and 5 bases from J, with 16 bases between. Per the germline V gene, CDR1 is DFQATT and CDR2 is SNEGSKA (reference sequence). For the CDR3, the DNA is TGCAGTGCCAACCCGGGGCGAGGGTATGGCTACACCTTC. Amino acids: CSANPGRGYGYTF.

The chain has TRBV25-1 and TRBJ1-2; D is uncertain. The CDR3 runs 11 residues. Germline V gene lookup returns CDR1 MGHDK and CDR2 SYGVNS. V lost 1 base, J lost 8 bases, and 5 bases lay in between. For the CDR3, the DNA is TGTGCCAGCAGTGAATTATGGGGCTACACCTTC. Its translation: CASSELWGYTF.

This clonotype occurred a few times. The chain joins TRBV6-1 to TRBJ2-1, with D maybe TRBD2 (6 bases). Deletions cut 3 bases from V and 8 bases from J, with 17 bases between. From germline, CDR1 is MNHNS and CDR2 SASEGT. The length of the CDR3 is 15 residues. The CDR3 DNA reads TGTGCCAGCAGTGACTACCTCACTAGCATCCATGAGCAGTTCTTC. This translates into CASSDYLTSIHEQFF.

This clonotype was counted between two and nine times. This chain links TRBV5-8 with TRBJ1-1; D is undetermined. Germline V lookup: CDR1 SGHTS, CDR2 YDEGEE. The CDR3 consists of 13 residues. V lost 4 bases, J lost 4 bases, and 11 bases lay in between. In DNA, the CDR3 is TGTGCCAGCAGCATTCCGTATGGCACTGAAGCTTTCTTT. Its translation: CASSIPYGTEAFF.

This clonotype occurred many times. The gene calls are TRBV6-2 or TRBV6-3 and TRBJ1-3; D unresolved. The CDR3 sequence is 17 residues long. Germline V gives CDR1 MNHEY, CDR2 SVGEGT. The V end lost 4 bases, the J end lost 0 bases, and 16 bases lay between the germline ends. DNA of the CDR3: TGTGCCAGCAGTTCTGCATCAAGCTACAACTCTGGAAACACCATATATTTT. Its translation is CASSSASSYNSGNTIYF.

The V call is TRBV10-3, the J call TRBJ2-5; possibly TRBD1 or TRBD2 for D (6 bases each). CDR3 length: 16 amino acids. The V and J ends lost 3 bases and 1 base respectively, with 15 bases between them. Germline V gives CDR1 ENHRY, CDR2 SYGVKD. The CDR3 DNA follows: TGTGCCATCAGTGATGCAGGGGCGGGGACCCAAGAGACCCAGTACTTC. Protein: CAISDAGAGTQETQYF.

The V call is TRBV11-1, the J call TRBJ2-7, with TRBD1 as a possible D gene (5 bases). The ends were cut back, 1 base at V and 1 base at J, with 8 bases in the middle. The CDR3 spans 14 residues. CDR1 and CDR2 from the germline V gene are SGHAT and FQDESV (reference sequence). The CDR3 DNA sequence: TGTGCCAGCAGCTTAGGACAGTCGTCCTACGAGCAGTACTTC. Its translation: CASSLGQSSYEQYF.

At least ten counts were recorded for this clonotype. The chain is built from TRBV6-5 and TRBJ1-2; D remains ambiguous. The germline gives CDR1 MNHEY, CDR2 SVGAGI. The germline V and J ends were trimmed by 0 bases and 8 bases, with 22 bases remaining between them. This CDR3 has 17 residues. The CDR3 protein is CASSYSMPGAPPTGYTF. The CDR3 nucleotides read TGTGCCAGCAGTTACTCTATGCCCGGAGCCCCACCGACCGGCTACACCTTC.

The CDR3: CASSIEGTQYF. Here the CDR3 DNA reads TGTGCCAGCAGCATCGAGGGTACGCAGTATTTT. The chain has TRBV7-9 and TRBJ2-3, with TRBD2 as a possible D gene (5 bases). Germline V gives CDR1 SEHNR, CDR2 FQNEAQ (reference sequence). The CDR3 sequence is 11 residues long. The germline V and J ends were trimmed by 5 bases and 8 bases, with 8 bases remaining between them. The full variable domain, with the rest looked up from reference TRBV7-9 and TRBJ2-3, is DTGVSQNPRHKITKRGQNVTFRCDPISEHNRLYWYRQTLGQGPEFLTYFQNEAQLEKSRLLSDRFSAERPKGSFSTLEIQRTEQGDSAMYLCASSIEGTQYFGPGTRLTVL.

This clonotype was seen repeatedly, ten times or more. The chain couples TRBV5-1 to TRBJ2-2, with a weak D call TRBD1 (7 bases). The CDR3 has 19 residues. Germline values: CDR1 SGHRS, CDR2 YFSETQ. Trimming stripped 6 bases from V and 0 bases from J, with 24 bases between. CDR3 loop: CASTRRGVGPPSNTGELFF. The CDR3 DNA sequence: TGCGCCAGCACCCGCAGGGGGGTCGGTCCTCCCTCGAACACCGGGGAGCTGTTTTTT.

This clonotype was recorded at least ten times. The J gene is TRBJ2-1, the V gene TRBV5-6, with 10 bases that match TRBD1. The CDR3 consists of 15 residues. Germline CDR1 is SGHDT and CDR2 is YYEEEE. The V and J ends lost 5 bases and 2 bases, in that order; junction bases with no gene match: 4. The CDR3 loop is CASRETGGPYNEQFF. The DNA of the CDR3 is TGTGCCAGCAGGGAGACAGGGGGCCCCTACAATGAGCAGTTCTTC.

V gene TRBV7-6 combines with J gene TRBJ2-5; D is undetermined. V was clipped by 3 bases and J by 2 bases, with 4 bases between them. Per the germline V gene, CDR1 is SGHVS and CDR2 is FNYEAQ. The CDR3 has 12 amino acids. The CDR3 coding sequence is TGTGCCAGCAGCTTTTGGCAAGAGACCCAGTACTTC. As protein: CASSFWQETQYF.

This clonotype appeared a few times. V is TRBV29-1 and J is TRBJ1-1, with D hard to call. The germline V gene encodes CDR1 SQVTM and CDR2 ANQGSEA. V lost 4 bases and J lost 1, with 4 bases in between. The CDR3 is made up of 11 amino acids. CDR3 nucleotides: TGCAGCGTTGTAGGGAACACTGAAGCTTTCTTT. This gives the protein CSVVGNTEAFF.

This sequence joins TRBV27 and TRBJ1-6; TRBD1 matches at 8 bases. Germline V gives CDR1 MNHEY, CDR2 SMNVEV (reference sequence). The CDR3 loop spans 18 amino acids. The V gene end was trimmed by 5 bases and the J gene end by 0 bases; junction bases not matched to a gene: 9. CDR3 sequence reads: CASSLRTGTSSYNSPLHF. The CDR3 coding sequence is TGTGCCAGCAGTCTCCGGACAGGGACCAGCTCCTATAATTCACCCCTCCACTTT.

The chain links TRBV5-1 to TRBJ2-7, with TRBD1 matching over 7 bases. The germline V gene encodes CDR1 SGHRS and CDR2 YFSETQ. Trimming cost V 6 bases and J 2 bases; bases outside gene matches: 8. The length of the CDR3 is 14 residues. The CDR3 DNA reads as TGCGCCAGCACCCTCGGGGACAGACCCTACGAGCAGTACTTC. It translates to CASTLGDRPYEQYF.

This clonotype was counted a few times. This chain joins TRBV12-3 or TRBV12-4 and TRBJ2-2; 10 bases are shared with TRBD2. V gave up 7 bases and J gave up 3 bases; unmatched junction bases: 14. The CDR3 runs to 18 residues. CDR3 sequence (DNA): TGTGCCAGCAAGTTAGGGCTAGCGGGAGCTATTTACACCGGGGAGCTGTTTTTT. Translated, it gives CASKLGLAGAIYTGELFF.

The gene calls are TRBV20-1 and TRBJ1-6; D remains ambiguous. The germline V and J ends were trimmed by 4 bases and 13 bases, with 17 bases remaining between them. The CDR3 totals 13 residues. Germline CDR1 and CDR2: DFQATT and SNEGSKA (reference sequence). The CDR3 coding sequence is TGCAGTGCTATGGATACCTCTGGTATCCCCCTCCACTTT. It codes for CSAMDTSGIPLHF.

This rearrangement joins TRBV3-1 to TRBJ1-2, with 8 positions matching TRBD1. The CDR3 sequence is 18 residues long. Per the germline V gene, CDR1 is LGHDT and CDR2 is YNNKEL (reference sequence). J lost 2 bases, V lost 2 bases, and 13 bases had no gene match. DNA for the CDR3: TGTGCCAGCAGCCAACTCACCCTAGGGACAGGAGACAACTATGGCTACACCTTC. Translating gives CASSQLTLGTGDNYGYTF.

This clonotype was picked up many times. The rearrangement uses TRBV7-7 and TRBJ2-2, with D unresolved. This CDR3 comprises 13 residues. V lost 1 base to trimming and J lost 7 bases, with 7 bases between them. The germline gives CDR1 SSHAT, CDR2 FNYEAQ (reference sequence). The CDR3 DNA sequence: TGTGCCAGCAGCTTAGACAACGGCGGGGAGCTGTTTTTT. Its protein is CASSLDNGGELFF.

This clonotype appeared many times. V gene TRBV18 combines with J gene TRBJ1-3; 7 positions agree with TRBD1. There are 16 residues in the CDR3. Per the germline V gene, CDR1 is KGHSH and CDR2 is LQKENI. Losses at the gene ends were 4 bases for V and 2 bases for J; bases not matched to a gene: 8. The chain's CDR3 is CASSLKTGTTGNTIYF. CDR3 DNA: TGTGCCAGCTCACTTAAGACAGGGACGACTGGAAACACCATATATTTT.

This clonotype has more than one count but fewer than ten. The chain employs TRBV7-9 and TRBJ2-1, with no clear D. Germline CDR1 is SEHNR and CDR2 is FQNEAQ (reference sequence). The CDR3 contains 12 residues. The V gene lost 1 base and the J gene lost 7 bases, with 5 bases spanning the gap. The CDR3 DNA reads as TGTGCCAGCAGCTTAGATACAAATGAGCAGTTCTTC. This gives the protein CASSLDTNEQFF.

This clonotype was detected only a few times. This chain links TRBV18 with TRBJ1-1; D remains ambiguous. This CDR3 is 15 amino acids long. Trimming took off 8 bases at V and 1 base at J, with 17 bases between the two ends. Germline CDR1 reads KGHSH; CDR2 reads LQKENI. In DNA form, the CDR3 reads TGTGCCAGCCAAGTCAATAAGGTTTCGAACACTGAAGCTTTCTTT. Translated, it gives CASQVNKVSNTEAFF.

This clonotype has a handful of counts. The chain links TRBV7-7 to TRBJ1-3; no reliable D call. The V and J ends lost 5 bases and 4 bases respectively, with 9 bases between them. Germline CDR1 SSHAT, CDR2 FNYEAQ (reference sequence). This CDR3 contains 13 residues. For the CDR3, the DNA is TGTGCCAGCAGCCAGGACCAGGGAAACACCATATATTTT. Protein sequence: CASSQDQGNTIYF.